The entry below describes one T cell receptor beta chain. Its specificity is unknown. These data come from a study of cytomegalovirus exposure and HLA in healthy donors. Findings and limits, study-wide: HLA-A and HLA-B allele assignments for most subjects were reportedly predicted accurately using TCR beta sequences. Researchers reported in a later analysis that a missense DCLRE1C variant was tied to TCR beta V- and J-gene trimming. There were over 150 TCR beta chains listed as cytomegalovirus-associated. 87-base-pair reads could not separate some V segments, including TRBV6-2 and TRBV6-3.

The ends lost 4 bases at V and 6 bases at J; junction bases unmatched: 6. The CDR3 runs to 15 residues. Germline CDR1 reads SGHNT; CDR2 reads YYREEE (reference sequence). The PCR used 60 Vbeta and 13 Jbeta primers. Clones were read by immunoSEQ multiplex PCR, and TCRdb kept only the in-frame ones, dropping some. Of more than 150,000 clones listed, roughly 80% are singletons. The sample taken for sequencing was PBMCs. This chain uses TRBV5-4 with TRBJ2-2, with TRBD2 matching over 10 bases. This receptor was identified in a woman aged 18 to 35 in good health and CMV-seronegative. CDR3 nucleotides: TGTGCCAGCAGCAAAGCTAGCGGGAGTGCCGGGGAGCTGTTTTTT. This sequence encodes CASSKASGSAGELFF.